These T cell receptor beta chains were read from a single sample in a study of OX40 agonist ivuxolimab in advanced cancers. This table comes from immunoSEQ multiplex PCR, and its TCRdb copy is limited to in-frame clones, with some not included. The data hold roughly 76,000 clones, with about 85% observed a single time. Sequencing used CD4+ or CD8+ T cells sorted from blood, obtained in a trial of the OX40 agonist ivuxolimab. Receptors originate from an adult with an advanced solid tumor such as melanoma, head and neck, liver or kidney cancer. Each CDR3 is given with its conserved first and last residue. The D gene is left open where the match is weak. Not all rows give a size; the values are once, few, many and, for expanded clones, a class.

d_call	v_call	j_call	clone_size	cdr3_nt	cdr3_aa
-	TRBV5-4	TRBJ2-7	-	TGTGCCAGCAGCTCGCAGGGGTATCGCTACGAGCAGTACTTC	CASSSQGYRYEQYF
-	TRBV9	TRBJ1-2	-	TGTGCCAGCAGCGGGGATGGCTACACCTTC	CASSGDGYTF
-	TRBV7-2	TRBJ1-3	once	TGTGCCAGCAGCGGCGAGTACTTCTCTGGAAACACCATATATTTT	CASSGEYFSGNTIYF
-	TRBV11-3	TRBJ1-1	once	TGTGCCAGCAGCTCAAGGGTGAACACTGAAGCTTTCTTT	CASSSRVNTEAFF
-	TRBV6-5	TRBJ1-2	-	TGTGCCAGCACGGAATTTTATGGCTACACCTTC	CASTEFYGYTF
TRBD2	TRBV4-1	TRBJ2-2	-	TGCGCCAGCAGCCCAAGACTAGCCCCCGGGGAGCTGTTTTTT	CASSPRLAPGELFF
-	TRBV27	TRBJ2-3	-	TGTGCCAGCAGTTTACCCACAGGGGGAAGTTCATGGGCGGCGGGGGGGTCCGCAGATACGCAGTATTTT	CASSLPTGGSSWAAGGSADTQYF
TRBD2	TRBV2	TRBJ2-3	-	TGTGCCAGCAGGACTAGCGGGGGACTCCCAGATACGCAGTATTTT	CASRTSGGLPDTQYF
-	TRBV5-1	TRBJ1-4	-	TGCGCCAGCAGCTTGGATCCCCCTCCAACTAATGAAAAACTGTTTTTT	CASSLDPPPTNEKLFF
-	TRBV5-4	TRBJ2-2	-	TGTGCCAGCGGGAGAGGCAGTCCGCGGACACAGAACACCGGGGAGCTGTTTTTT	CASGRGSPRTQNTGELFF
TRBD2	TRBV7-8	TRBJ2-1	few	TGTGCCAGCAGCTTAGTATTAAGCGGGGTTTACAATGAGCAGTTCTTC	CASSLVLSGVYNEQFF
-	TRBV29-1	TRBJ1-1	-	TGCAGCGTCGCCGTAGGCGGCACTGAAGCTTTCTTT	CSVAVGGTEAFF
-	TRBV27	TRBJ1-1	-	TGTGCCAGCAGTTTAGGACAGAGGAACACTGAAGCTTTCTTT	CASSLGQRNTEAFF
-	TRBV4-2	TRBJ2-3	-	TGTGCCAGCAGCCAAGAGGCAGGGGGCACAGATACGCAGTATTTT	CASSQEAGGTDTQYF
-	TRBV7-3	TRBJ2-3	-	TGTGCCAGCAGCTTAACGACATTCACAGATACGCAGTATTTT	CASSLTTFTDTQYF
-	TRBV7-3	TRBJ1-1	-	TGTGCCAGCAGCTTAACGGAAAGAGCCGAAGCTTTCTTT	CASSLTERAEAFF
-	TRBV7-2	TRBJ2-7	-	TGTGCCAGCAGCTTAGAGCGGCCCTACGAGCAGTACTTC	CASSLERPYEQYF
-	TRBV5-5	TRBJ2-7	-	TGTGCCAGCGGCGGTTTAGGGGCCTACGAGCAGTACTTC	CASGGLGAYEQYF
TRBD1	TRBV6-5	TRBJ2-5	-	TGTGCCAGCAGCCCTCGGACAGGTCAAGAGACCCAGTACTTC	CASSPRTGQETQYF
TRBD2	TRBV9	TRBJ2-3	-	TGTGCCAGCAGCCCCCACGGGGGGAACACAGATACGCAGTATTTT	CASSPHGGNTDTQYF
-	TRBV5-4	TRBJ2-6	-	TGTGCCAGCAGCCAAGATAGTACGCCGTCTGGGGCCAACGTCCTGACTTTC	CASSQDSTPSGANVLTF
-	TRBV30	TRBJ1-1	-	TGTGCCTCCCGACACCCCGAAGCTTTCTTT	CASRHPEAFF
-	TRBV30	TRBJ1-2	once	TGTGCCTGGCATCGGACGGGGACCTATGGCTACACCTTC	CAWHRTGTYGYTF
TRBD1	TRBV6-5	TRBJ1-1	few	TGTGCCAGTGTGTTACAGGGGACTGAAGCTTTCTTT	CASVLQGTEAFF
TRBD1	TRBV7-9	TRBJ1-5	-	TGTGCCAGCAGCTTAGGGGGGACAGGTGGAAATCAGCCCCAGCATTTT	CASSLGGTGGNQPQHF
-	TRBV5-4	TRBJ1-2	-	TGTGCCAGCAGCTTGGGGGCACCCGGAAGAGGCTACACCTTC	CASSLGAPGRGYTF
TRBD1	TRBV4-1	TRBJ1-2	-	TGCGCCAGCAGCCAAGTATCCGGGACAGGGGGCGGTGGCTACACCTTC	CASSQVSGTGGGGYTF
-	TRBV4-3	TRBJ2-5	-	TGCGCCAGCAGCCAAGATCTTTTCGGAGTGGCCCAGTACTTC	CASSQDLFGVAQYF
TRBD1	TRBV23-1	TRBJ2-1	-	TGCGCCCAACCCGGGACAGGAGCGTACAATGAGCAGTTCTTC	CAQPGTGAYNEQFF
-	TRBV7-2	TRBJ1-5	-	TGTGCCAGCAGCTTAGCAGGGTTTAGCAATCAGCCCCAGCATTTT	CASSLAGFSNQPQHF
TRBD2	TRBV4-2	TRBJ2-3	-	TGTGCCAGCAGCCAAGGGGCTAGCGGGACCACAGATACGCAGTATTTT	CASSQGASGTTDTQYF
-	TRBV7-3	TRBJ2-2	once	TGTGCCAGCAGCTTTGTAGGGACCGGGGAGCTGTTTTTT	CASSFVGTGELFF
-	TRBV6-5	TRBJ1-4	-	TGTGCCAGCAGGATACAGGGCCTCGGTAATGAAAAACTGTTTTTT	CASRIQGLGNEKLFF
-	TRBV4-2	TRBJ1-2	once	TGTGCCAGCAGCCAAGATGTCGTACAGGCGATCTATGGCTACACCTTC	CASSQDVVQAIYGYTF
TRBD1	TRBV18	TRBJ2-7	-	TGTGCCAGCTCACAGTCCGGGACAGGGGCTAGTCGGCAGTACTTC	CASSQSGTGASRQYF
-	TRBV9	TRBJ2-2	-	TGTGCCAGCAGCGTTAGGACACCCACCGAGGAGCTGTTTTTT	CASSVRTPTEELFF
TRBD1	TRBV6-5	TRBJ1-1	-	TGTGCCAGCAGTTACGGCCAGGGGGGGACTGAAGCTTTCTTT	CASSYGQGGTEAFF
-	TRBV9	TRBJ2-7	-	TGTGCCAGCAGCGCTAGCGGGCTTGGACAGGGGACCCCCTACGAGCAGTACTTC	CASSASGLGQGTPYEQYF
-	TRBV11-3	TRBJ1-6	-	TGTGCCAGCAGCTCCTCAGATTCACCCCTCCACTTT	CASSSSDSPLHF
-	TRBV4-2	TRBJ2-5	-	TGTGCCAGCAGCCAAGAGTGGGAGACCCAGTACTTC	CASSQEWETQYF
-	TRBV11-3	TRBJ2-7	-	TGTGCCAGCAGCTTAACCCTACAGGTCGCCTACGAGCAGTACTTC	CASSLTLQVAYEQYF
-	TRBV19	TRBJ2-2	-	TGTGCCAGTAGTATTGGCATGTGGACTCTGAACACCGGGGAGCTGTTTTTT	CASSIGMWTLNTGELFF
-	TRBV4-2	TRBJ1-5	-	TGTGCCAGCAGCCAAGGAGGGCGGGACACTCTTGGCAATCAGCCCCAGCATTTT	CASSQGGRDTLGNQPQHF
-	TRBV30	TRBJ1-2	-	TGTGCCTGGAGTGTAAGTGCAGGGTGGTCTGGCTACACCTTC	CAWSVSAGWSGYTF
-	TRBV6-1	TRBJ2-7	-	TGTGCCAGCACCGGGAACTACGAGCAGTACTTC	CASTGNYEQYF
-	TRBV30	TRBJ1-1	few	TGTGCCTGGAGTCCTAAGACAGTAGAAGCTTTCTTT	CAWSPKTVEAFF
TRBD2	TRBV4-3	TRBJ2-3	-	TGCGCCAGCAGCCAAGAGTCACTAGCGGGGGGGCCGAGTAGAGCAGATACGCAGTATTTT	CASSQESLAGGPSRADTQYF
TRBD1	TRBV29-1	TRBJ1-2	-	TGCAGAGTTGAGGGGACAGGCTACTCTTCCTTC	CRVEGTGYSSF
-	TRBV14	TRBJ2-2	-	TGTGCCAGCATCCCCCCGAGGAGTGTTGCCCAGACCGGGGAGCTGTTTTTT	CASIPPRSVAQTGELFF